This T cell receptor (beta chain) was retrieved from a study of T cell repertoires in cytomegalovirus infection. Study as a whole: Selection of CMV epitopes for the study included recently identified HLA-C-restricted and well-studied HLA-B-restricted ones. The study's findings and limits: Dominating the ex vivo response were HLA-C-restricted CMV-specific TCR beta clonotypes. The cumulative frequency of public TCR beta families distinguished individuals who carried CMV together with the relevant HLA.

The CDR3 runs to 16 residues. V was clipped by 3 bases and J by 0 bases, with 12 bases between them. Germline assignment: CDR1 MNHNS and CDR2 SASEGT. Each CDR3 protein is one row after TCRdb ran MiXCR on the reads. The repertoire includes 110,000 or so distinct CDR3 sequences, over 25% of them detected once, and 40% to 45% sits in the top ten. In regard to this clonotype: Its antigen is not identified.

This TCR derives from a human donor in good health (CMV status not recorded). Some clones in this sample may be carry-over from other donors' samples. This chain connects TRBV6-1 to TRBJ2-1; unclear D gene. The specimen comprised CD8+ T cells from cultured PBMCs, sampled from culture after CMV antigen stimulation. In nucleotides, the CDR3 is TGTGCCAGCAGTGATTGGCGTCCGAGCTCCTACAATGAGCAGTTCTTC. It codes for CASSDWRPSSYNEQFF.